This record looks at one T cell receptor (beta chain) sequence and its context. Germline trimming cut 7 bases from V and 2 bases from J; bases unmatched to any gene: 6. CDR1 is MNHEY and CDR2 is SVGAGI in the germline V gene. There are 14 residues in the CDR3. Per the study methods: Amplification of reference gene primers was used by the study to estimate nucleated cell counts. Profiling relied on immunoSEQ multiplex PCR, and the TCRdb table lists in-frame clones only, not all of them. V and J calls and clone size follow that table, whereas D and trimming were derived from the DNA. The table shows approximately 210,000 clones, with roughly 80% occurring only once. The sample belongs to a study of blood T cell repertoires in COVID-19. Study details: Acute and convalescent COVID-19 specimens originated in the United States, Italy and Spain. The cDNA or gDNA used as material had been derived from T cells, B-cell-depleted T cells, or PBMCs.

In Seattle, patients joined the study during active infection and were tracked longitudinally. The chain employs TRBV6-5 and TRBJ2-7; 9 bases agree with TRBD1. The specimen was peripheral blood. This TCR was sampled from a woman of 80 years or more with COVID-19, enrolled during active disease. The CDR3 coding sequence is TGTGCCAGCATTAGGGGACAGGGTACCTACGAGCAGTACTTC. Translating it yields CASIRGQGTYEQYF.